The source of this T cell receptor beta chain is a study of shared clonotypes between healthy human individuals. Every subset had its genomic DNA shared out evenly among several immunoSEQ plates. In the source study's methods: Junction-only immunoSEQ data arrived without quality scores, meaning filtering differed. Clones were read by immunoSEQ multiplex PCR, and TCRdb kept only the in-frame ones, dropping some. V, J and clone size are those of that table, while D and trimming were read from the DNA. Among approximately 1,000,000 clones listed, about 72% were seen once. A split of CD4+ cells into CD45RA+ naive and CD45RA-negative memory subsets was performed. CDR1 is SGHRS, CDR2 YFSETQ, per germline. This CDR3 has 14 amino acids. Trimming shortened V by 4 bases and J by 5 bases, and 15 bases separated the two germline ends.

The sequencing input was memory CD4+ T cells from PBMCs. The subset was: CD45RA-negative fraction. The clonotype was recovered from a man between 18 and 35 years old in good health. Some clones in this sample may be carry-over from other donors' samples. This chain connects TRBV5-1 to TRBJ1-1; a weak D match, TRBD1 (5 bases). In DNA form, the CDR3 reads TGCGCCAGCAGCCAAGGGACGGTTGAGACTGAAGCTTTCTTT. As protein: CASSQGTVETEAFF.